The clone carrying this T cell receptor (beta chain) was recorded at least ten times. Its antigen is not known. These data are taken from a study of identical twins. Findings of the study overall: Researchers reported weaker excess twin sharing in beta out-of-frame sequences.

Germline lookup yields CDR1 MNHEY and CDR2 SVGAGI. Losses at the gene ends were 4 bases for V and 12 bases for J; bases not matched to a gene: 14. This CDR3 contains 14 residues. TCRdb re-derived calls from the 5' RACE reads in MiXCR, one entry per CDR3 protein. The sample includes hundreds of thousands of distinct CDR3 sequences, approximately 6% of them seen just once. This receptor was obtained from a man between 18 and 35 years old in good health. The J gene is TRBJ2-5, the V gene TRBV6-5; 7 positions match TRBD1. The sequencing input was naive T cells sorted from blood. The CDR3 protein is CASSSGQPKEGEYF. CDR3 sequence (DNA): TGTGCCAGCAGTTCGGGACAGCCCAAAGAGGGGGAGTACTTC.